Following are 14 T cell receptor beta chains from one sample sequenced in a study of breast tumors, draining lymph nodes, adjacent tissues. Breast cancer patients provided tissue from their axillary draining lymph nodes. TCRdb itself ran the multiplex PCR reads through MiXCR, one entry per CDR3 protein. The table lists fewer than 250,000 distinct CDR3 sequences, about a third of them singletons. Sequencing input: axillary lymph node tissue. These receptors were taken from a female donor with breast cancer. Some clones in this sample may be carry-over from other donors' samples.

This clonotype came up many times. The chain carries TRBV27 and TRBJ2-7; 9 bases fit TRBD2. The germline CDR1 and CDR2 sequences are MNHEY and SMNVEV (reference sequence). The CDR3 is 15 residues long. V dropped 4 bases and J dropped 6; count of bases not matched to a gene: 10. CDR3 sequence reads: CASSSQGAGGFEQYF. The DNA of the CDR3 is TGTGCCAGCAGTTCCCAAGGAGCGGGAGGCTTCGAGCAGTACTTC.

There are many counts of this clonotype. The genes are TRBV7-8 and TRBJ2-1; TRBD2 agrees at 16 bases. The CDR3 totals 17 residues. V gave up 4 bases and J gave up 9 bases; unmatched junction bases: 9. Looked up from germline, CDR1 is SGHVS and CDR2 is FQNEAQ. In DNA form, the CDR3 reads TGTGCCAGCAGCTCGAACAAGGGACTAGCGGGGGGGGGTGAGCAGTTCTTC. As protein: CASSSNKGLAGGGEQFF.

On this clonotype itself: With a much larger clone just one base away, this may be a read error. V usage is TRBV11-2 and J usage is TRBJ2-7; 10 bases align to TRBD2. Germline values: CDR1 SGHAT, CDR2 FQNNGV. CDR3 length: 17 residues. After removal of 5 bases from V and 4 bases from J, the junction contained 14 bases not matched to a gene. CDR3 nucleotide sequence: TGTGCCAGCAGCCGTCTGCCAGGACCAGCGGGAGGGTACGAGCAGTACTTC. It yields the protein CASSRLPGPAGGYEQYF.

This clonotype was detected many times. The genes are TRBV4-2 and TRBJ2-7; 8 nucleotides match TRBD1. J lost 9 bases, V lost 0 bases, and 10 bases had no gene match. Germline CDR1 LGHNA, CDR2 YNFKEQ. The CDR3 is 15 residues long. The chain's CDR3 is CASSQDLSDRAWQYF. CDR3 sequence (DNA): TGTGCCAGCAGCCAAGATCTATCGGACAGGGCTTGGCAGTACTTC.

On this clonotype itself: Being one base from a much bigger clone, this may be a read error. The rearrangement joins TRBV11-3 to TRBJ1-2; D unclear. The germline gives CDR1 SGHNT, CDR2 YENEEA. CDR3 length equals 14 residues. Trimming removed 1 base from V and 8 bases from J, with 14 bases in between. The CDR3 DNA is TGTGCCAGCAGCTTAGGCGTCCAGGCGGAAGGCTACACCTTC. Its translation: CASSLGVQAEGYTF.

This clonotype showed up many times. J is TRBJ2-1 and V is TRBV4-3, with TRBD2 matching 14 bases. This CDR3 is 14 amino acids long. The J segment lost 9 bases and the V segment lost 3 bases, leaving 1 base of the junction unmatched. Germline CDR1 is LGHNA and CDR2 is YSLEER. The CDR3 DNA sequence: TGCGCCAGCAGCCACGGACTAGCGGGGGGTGAGCAGTTCTTC. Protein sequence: CASSHGLAGGEQFF.

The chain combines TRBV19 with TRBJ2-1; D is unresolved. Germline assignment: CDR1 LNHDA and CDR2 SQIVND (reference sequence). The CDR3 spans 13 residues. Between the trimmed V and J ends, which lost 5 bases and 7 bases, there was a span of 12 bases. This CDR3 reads CASSSRLGNEQFF. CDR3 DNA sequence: TGTGCCAGTAGTTCTAGACTGGGTAATGAGCAGTTCTTC.

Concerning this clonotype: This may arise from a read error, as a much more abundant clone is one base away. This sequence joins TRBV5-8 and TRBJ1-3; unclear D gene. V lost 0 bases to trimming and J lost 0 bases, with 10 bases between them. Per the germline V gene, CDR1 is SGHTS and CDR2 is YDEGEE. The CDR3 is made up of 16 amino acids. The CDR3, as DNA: TGTGCCAGCAGCTTGGGGAGCTCTAACTCTGGAAACACCATATATTTT. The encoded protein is CASSLGSSNSGNTIYF.

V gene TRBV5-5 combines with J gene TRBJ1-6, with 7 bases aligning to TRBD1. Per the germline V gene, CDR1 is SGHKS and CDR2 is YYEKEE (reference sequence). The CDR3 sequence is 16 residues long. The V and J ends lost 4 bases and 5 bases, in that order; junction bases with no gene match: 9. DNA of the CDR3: TGTGCCAGCAGCGGGTATAAGGGGACAGATAATTCACCCCTCCACTTT. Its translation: CASSGYKGTDNSPLHF.

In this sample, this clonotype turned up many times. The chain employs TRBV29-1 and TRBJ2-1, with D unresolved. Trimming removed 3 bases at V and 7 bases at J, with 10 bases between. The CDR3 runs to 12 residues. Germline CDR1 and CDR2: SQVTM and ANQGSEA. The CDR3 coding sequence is TGCAGCGTTGAGTTTGAGTATAATGAGCAGTTCTTC. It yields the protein CSVEFEYNEQFF.

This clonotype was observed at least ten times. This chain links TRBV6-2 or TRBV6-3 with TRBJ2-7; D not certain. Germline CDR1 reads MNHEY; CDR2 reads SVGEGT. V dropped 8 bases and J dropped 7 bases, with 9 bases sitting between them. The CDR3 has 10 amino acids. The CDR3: CASGNREQYF. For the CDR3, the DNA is TGTGCCAGCGGAAATAGGGAGCAGTACTTC.

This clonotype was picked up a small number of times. The chain's CDR3 is CASSLTRTPNTEAFF. The CDR3 DNA reads as TGTGCCAGCAGCCTTACACGGACACCGAACACTGAAGCTTTCTTT. J is TRBJ1-1 and V is TRBV6-6, with D possibly TRBD1 on 5 matching bases. The V and J ends lost 6 bases and 1 base respectively, with 15 bases between them. This CDR3 has 15 residues. Germline CDR1 and CDR2: MNHNY and SVGAGI (reference sequence).

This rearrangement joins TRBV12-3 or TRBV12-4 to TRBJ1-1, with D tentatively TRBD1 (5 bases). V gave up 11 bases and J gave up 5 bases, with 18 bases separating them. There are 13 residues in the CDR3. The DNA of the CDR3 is TGTGCCTGCATACGGCAGGGAGGAACTGAAGCTTTCTTT. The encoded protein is CACIRQGGTEAFF.

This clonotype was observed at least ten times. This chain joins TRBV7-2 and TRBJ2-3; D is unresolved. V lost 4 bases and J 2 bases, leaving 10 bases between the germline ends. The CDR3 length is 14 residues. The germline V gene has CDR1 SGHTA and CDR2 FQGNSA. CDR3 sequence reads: CASSSSYVTDTQYF. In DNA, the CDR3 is TGTGCCAGCAGCTCCTCCTACGTCACAGATACGCAGTATTTT. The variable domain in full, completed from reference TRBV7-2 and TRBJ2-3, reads GAGVSQSPSNKVTEKGKDVELRCDPISGHTALYWYRQSLGQGLEFLIYFQGNSAPDKSGLPSDRFSAERTGGSVSTLTIQRTQQEDSAVYLCASSSSYVTDTQYFGPGTRLTVL.